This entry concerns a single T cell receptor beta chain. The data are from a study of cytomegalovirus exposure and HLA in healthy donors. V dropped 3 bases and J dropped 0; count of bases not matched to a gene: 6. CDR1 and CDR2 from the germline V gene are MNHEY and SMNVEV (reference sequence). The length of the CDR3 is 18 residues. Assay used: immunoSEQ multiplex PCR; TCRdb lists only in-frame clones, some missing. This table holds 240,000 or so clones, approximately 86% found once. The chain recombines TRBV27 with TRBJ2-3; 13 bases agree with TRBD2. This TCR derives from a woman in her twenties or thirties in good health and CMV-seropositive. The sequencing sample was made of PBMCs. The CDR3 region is CASSFGGLAGFSTDTQYF. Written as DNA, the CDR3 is TGTGCCAGCAGTTTCGGGGGACTAGCGGGATTTAGCACAGATACGCAGTATTTT.